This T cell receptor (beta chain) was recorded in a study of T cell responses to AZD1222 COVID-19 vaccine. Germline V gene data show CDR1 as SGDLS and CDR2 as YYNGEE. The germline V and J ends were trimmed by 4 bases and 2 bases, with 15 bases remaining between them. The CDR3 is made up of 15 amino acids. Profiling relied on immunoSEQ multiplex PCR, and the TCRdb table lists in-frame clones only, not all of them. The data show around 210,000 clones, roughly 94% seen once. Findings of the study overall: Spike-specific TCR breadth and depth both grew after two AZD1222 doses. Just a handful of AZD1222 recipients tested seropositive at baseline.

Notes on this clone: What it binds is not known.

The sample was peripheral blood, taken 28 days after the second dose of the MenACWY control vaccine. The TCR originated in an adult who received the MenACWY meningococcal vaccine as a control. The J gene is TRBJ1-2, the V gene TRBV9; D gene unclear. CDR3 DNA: TGTGCCAGCAGCTCCGCGGGCAATTCGAACTATGGCTACACCTTC. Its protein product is CASSSAGNSNYGYTF.